This T cell receptor (beta chain) was captured by sequencing in a study of blood T cell repertoires in COVID-19. Assay: immunoSEQ multiplex PCR; the TCRdb copy retains only in-frame clones and omits some. The table lists hundreds of thousands of clones, about 87% of them singletons. This clone has a single count. Specimen: PBMCs or T cells enriched from blood (not recorded which). The sequence was obtained from a woman in her 50s who had recovered from COVID-19.

CDR3: CASSPSSGTYYEQYF. The DNA of the CDR3 is TGCGCCAGCAGCCCGTCTAGCGGGACTTACTACGAGCAGTACTTC. The rearrangement joins TRBV4-3 to TRBJ2-7; 9 bases line up with TRBD2. CDR3 length equals 15 residues. V was pared by 4 bases and J by 3 bases, with 7 bases of the junction left unmatched. Germline-derived CDR1 and CDR2 are LGHNA and YSLEER.